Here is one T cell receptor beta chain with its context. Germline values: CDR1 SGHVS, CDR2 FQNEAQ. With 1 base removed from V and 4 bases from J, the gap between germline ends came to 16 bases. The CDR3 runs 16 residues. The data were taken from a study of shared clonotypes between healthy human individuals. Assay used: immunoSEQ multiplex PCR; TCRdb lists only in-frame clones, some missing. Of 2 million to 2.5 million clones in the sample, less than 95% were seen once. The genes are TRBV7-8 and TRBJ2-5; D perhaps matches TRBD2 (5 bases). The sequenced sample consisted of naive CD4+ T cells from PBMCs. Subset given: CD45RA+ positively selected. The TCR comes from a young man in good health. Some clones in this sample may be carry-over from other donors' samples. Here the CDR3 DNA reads TGTGCCAGCAGCTTAGGGCTGGGTCCCGGGGTAGAGACCCAGTACTTC. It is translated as CASSLGLGPGVETQYF.